The 14 T cell receptor beta chains below all came from one sample that was sequenced in a study of blood T cell repertoires in COVID-19. Some clones are missing from TCRdb's copy, which holds only in-frame ones; the method was immunoSEQ multiplex PCR. The repertoire has under 250,000 clones, around 85% of them found once; the top ten carry roughly 0.69%. The material sequenced was peripheral blood. The receptors derive from a man aged 35 to 55 with acute or convalescent COVID-19.

This chain links TRBV27 with TRBJ2-3; 8 nucleotides match TRBD2. Germline V CDR1 and CDR2: MNHEY, SMNVEV (reference sequence). The CDR3 has 16 residues. V lost 2 bases, J lost 3 bases, and 7 bases stayed unmatched. CDR3 bases: TGTGCCAGCAGTTTAGGTGCGGGGGGCGGGACAGATACGCAGTATTTT. Its translation: CASSLGAGGGTDTQYF.

This clone was detected a few times. V usage is TRBV6-5 and J usage is TRBJ2-1, with a possible D match to TRBD1 (6 bases). This CDR3 spans 13 amino acids. V lost 5 bases and J 4 bases, leaving 9 bases between the germline ends. CDR1 and CDR2 from the germline V gene are MNHEY and SVGAGI. The CDR3 is CASSRTAYNEQFF. CDR3 nucleotide sequence: TGTGCCAGCAGTCGGACAGCTTACAATGAGCAGTTCTTC.

This sequence joins TRBV5-4 and TRBJ2-7; TRBD2 agrees at 8 bases. CDR3 length: 14 amino acids. The ends lost 4 bases at V and 3 bases at J; junction bases unmatched: 6. Germline CDR1 is SGHNT and CDR2 is YYREEE (reference sequence). CDR3 coding DNA: TGTGCCAGCAGCCCCGCCGGGACTAGCTACGAGCAGTACTTC. Encoded protein: CASSPAGTSYEQYF.

The genes are TRBV28 and TRBJ1-4; D is perhaps TRBD1 (5 bases). Trimming shortened V by 5 bases and J by 3 bases, and 19 bases separated the two germline ends. CDR1 is MDHEN, CDR2 SYDVKM, per germline. The CDR3 totals 17 residues. In nucleotides, the CDR3 is TGTGCCAGCAGTCCCACTTCGGGGGGTTGGTCTAATGAAAAACTGTTTTTT. It translates to CASSPTSGGWSNEKLFF.

The chain uses TRBV28 and TRBJ2-3; 8 bases are shared with TRBD2. Trimming at V came to 6 bases and at J to 5 bases, leaving 7 bases not matched to a gene. Looked up from germline, CDR1 is MDHEN and CDR2 is SYDVKM. The CDR3 extends over 14 amino acids. The chain's CDR3 is CASSRGGRVDTQYF. CDR3 DNA sequence: TGTGCCAGCAGCCGGGGGGGGCGGGTAGATACGCAGTATTTT.

The chain recombines TRBV2 with TRBJ1-4; D unresolved. The V gene lost 6 bases and the J gene lost 2 bases, with 13 bases spanning the gap. Germline assignment: CDR1 SNHLY and CDR2 FYNNEI. The CDR3 is 15 residues long. CDR3 amino acids: CASSPTGRTNEKLFF. In DNA form, the CDR3 reads TGTGCCAGCAGCCCCACGGGGAGGACTAATGAAAAACTGTTTTTT.

The count of this clone is one. This chain uses TRBV2 with TRBJ1-1, with 8 bases aligning to TRBD1. Looked up from germline, CDR1 is SNHLY and CDR2 is FYNNEI. V gave up 4 bases and J gave up 1 base; unmatched junction bases: 14. CDR3 length equals 18 residues. This CDR3 is CASSGGIRQGFSNTEAFF. In DNA form, the CDR3 reads TGTGCCAGCAGTGGAGGAATTCGACAGGGGTTCTCGAACACTGAAGCTTTCTTT.

The chain carries TRBV9 and TRBJ2-2; 7 bases are shared with TRBD2. The CDR3 is 12 amino acids. After removal of 3 bases from V and 7 bases from J, the junction contained 0 bases not matched to a gene. Looked up from germline, CDR1 is SGDLS and CDR2 is YYNGEE. Here the CDR3 DNA reads TGTGCCAGCAGCGCTAGCGGCGGGGAGCTGTTTTTT. It translates to CASSASGGELFF.

The rearrangement uses TRBV18 and TRBJ1-6; 8 bases map to TRBD1. The CDR3 runs 15 residues. V gave up 5 bases and J gave up 4 bases; unmatched junction bases: 4. Germline V gene sequence: CDR1 KGHSH, CDR2 LQKENI. The CDR3 here is CASSSGQEYNSPLHF. Here the CDR3 DNA reads TGTGCCAGCTCATCGGGACAGGAGTATAATTCACCCCTCCACTTT.

The rearrangement uses TRBV19 and TRBJ1-1; 12 bases are a match to TRBD1. This CDR3 has 16 residues. Looked up from germline, CDR1 is LNHDA and CDR2 is SQIVND (reference sequence). Trimming took 7 bases from V and 5 from J; bases not matched to a gene: 11. The CDR3 DNA is TGTGCCAGTACCCCACCCGGGACAGGGGGCGGGACTGAAGCTTTCTTT. The encoded protein is CASTPPGTGGGTEAFF.

The J gene is TRBJ2-1, the V gene TRBV3-1 (or the pseudogene TRBV3-2); TRBD2 agrees at 11 bases. The CDR3 contains 18 residues. With 3 bases clipped from V and 0 bases from J, the junction kept 7 bases outside the gene matches. Germline V gene data show CDR1 as LGHDT and CDR2 as YNNKEL (reference sequence). In nucleotides, the CDR3 is TGTGCCAGCAGCCAGGGGACTAGCGGACTTAGCTCCTACAATGAGCAGTTCTTC. This sequence encodes CASSQGTSGLSSYNEQFF.

This clone is a singleton in its sample. CDR3 region: CASSLAAGEYEQYF. The CDR3 DNA follows: TGTGCCAGCAGCTTAGCGGCAGGGGAATACGAGCAGTACTTC. The V call is TRBV7-6, the J call TRBJ2-7; possible D gene TRBD1, 6 bases. Germline V gene lookup returns CDR1 SGHVS and CDR2 FNYEAQ. The CDR3 spans 14 residues. V was cut by 0 bases and J by 4 bases, with 10 bases left in between.

In DNA, the CDR3 is TGTGCCAGCAGCTTTGGTACAGCTCCTACGGGGACTGAAGCTTTCTTT. This translates into CASSFGTAPTGTEAFF. The V and J genes are TRBV7-9 and TRBJ1-1; D unresolved. Between the trimmed V and J ends, which lost 3 bases and 5 bases, there was a span of 19 bases. The length of the CDR3 is 16 residues. Per germline, CDR1 SEHNR and CDR2 FQNEAQ (reference sequence).

The chain has TRBV5-1 and TRBJ1-2, with TRBD1 matching 8 bases. V lost 5 bases, J lost 4 bases, and 13 bases stayed unmatched. Per germline, CDR1 SGHRS and CDR2 YFSETQ. This CDR3 has 16 residues. DNA for the CDR3: TGCGCCAGCAGACCCGAGCCAGGGGGCCTAAGCTATGGCTACACCTTC. The encoded protein is CASRPEPGGLSYGYTF.